This note documents a single T cell receptor (beta chain) sequence. The specificity of this receptor is unknown. Within one base of it there is no much larger clone, and no base qualities were kept. To prepare the library, the immunoSEQ multiplex PCR assay was applied. For TCR sequencing, RNA was extracted from every sample and reverse transcribed into cDNA to serve as template. First-strand cDNA was synthesized with SuperScript III using a 2:1 mix of oligo-dT and random hexamers. Amplification bias was assessed with a synthetic immune receptor repertoire, and residual bias was removed computationally. The source study handled its data this way. Raw reads were preprocessed to remove errors, and CDR3 was defined by IMGT conventions from the conserved cysteine to phenylalanine. Clonality was computed by normalizing Shannon entropy by log2 of the number of productive unique TCRs and subtracting the result from 1. Whether scalp clones were CD4 or CD8 was inferred by matching scalp TCRbeta sequences against CD4 and CD8 repertoires sorted from blood. The table was pulled from immuneACCESS by TCRdb, which kept in-frame rearrangements only. Such tables lose some clones; where checked, under half of the loss comes from unresolved V genes, and the rest has no known cause. V and J calls and clone size are copied from that table; D and trimming were computed from the DNA. Recorded for this sample are roughly 200,000 clones; around two fifths of them occurred a single time. The ten largest clones represent 0.48% of the sample.

The sample comes from a study of CD8+ T cells in alopecia areata (dated by TCRdb to the late 2010s). Describing the broader study: The treated patients took part in an open-label pilot trial in which moderate-to-severe alopecia areata was treated with oral tofacitinib at 5 to 10 mg twice daily. Tofacitinib was administered for 6 to 18 months, and 6 months of follow-up off drug were then conducted to assess delayed response and recurrence. Disease severity in treated patients was measured with the SALT score, which quantifies the percentage of affected scalp surface area. High-throughput TCRbeta sequencing was used to examine T cell clonal expansion in alopecia areata in both the C3H/HeJ mouse model and human patients. In humans, TCRbeta sequencing was performed on scalp tissue and on sorted CD4+ and CD8+ peripheral blood T cells from healthy controls and from patients with patchy or totalis/universalis alopecia areata. Biopsies were taken from tofacitinib-treated patients at baseline and again at 4 and 24 weeks into treatment, and several of those patients also had a later scalp biopsy. Scalp clonality was compared among normal scalp (n=4), patchy alopecia areata scalp (n=8), and alopecia totalis/universalis scalp (n=8). RNA was obtained with the PAXgene miRNA kit for fixed scalp, the miRNeasy kit for PBMCs, and the RNeasy kit for mouse skin. TCRbeta CDR3 regions were amplified by immunoSEQ multiplex PCR using 35 Vbeta forward and 13 Jbeta reverse primers. What the research found in general, with its limitations: During tofacitinib treatment, many expanded lesional clones remained in scalp and blood, and this persistence may partly explain relapse after treatment is stopped. Because the treated cohort was small and included a single nonresponder, larger studies are needed to assess links between baseline CD8+ expansion and response. Unlike mouse skin, where gammadelta T cells dominate, normal human skin contains resident alphabeta T cells that get sequenced too, which complicates analysis of the scalp TCR repertoire. Tofacitinib significantly lowered scalp clonality and the number of expanded CD8+ clones among the top 100 scalp clones. Shared TCR sequences between patients were less evident than in mice, which may be partly attributable to HLA diversity in the patient population. Compared with normal scalp, lesional scalp, particularly in alopecia totalis/universalis, had higher clonality and more expanded CD8+ clones, which suggests antigenic drive.

The germline V gene specifies SGHRS as CDR1 and YFSETQ as CDR2. The germline V and J ends show losses of 0 bases and 7 bases respectively, and no gene match explains 9 bases of the junction. The CDR3 has 16 amino acids, counting the end cysteine and phenylalanine. Only CDR3 DNA is held: 48 bases, read in frame from base 1. The treatment or condition label of this sample denotes: oral pan-JAK inhibitor, 5-10 mg twice daily. Peripheral blood and lesional scalp punch biopsies were obtained from patients with alopecia areata. PBMCs were separated by density centrifugation and stained for CD3, CD4 and CD8, after which CD4+ and CD8+ T cells were sorted on a FACSAria.

This clonotype was sampled from a human donor with alopecia areata. Rearrangement joined TRBV5-1 to TRBJ1-4; 7 nucleotides in the junction match TRBD1. The specimen comprised CD4+ T cells sorted from blood, sampled at approximately week 30, from a patient treated with tofacitinib. The nucleotide sequence is TGCGCCAGCAGCTTGGACAGGGGAAGCTCTATTGAAAAACTGTTTTTT. This encodes CASSLDRGSSIEKLFF.